Each of the 6 T cell receptor beta chains below was sequenced from the same sample in a study of T cell repertoires in cytomegalovirus infection. TCRdb processed the reads anew with MiXCR; each CDR3 protein has one entry. The sample yields under 250,000 distinct CDR3 sequences, about 12% seen once. Specimen: PBMCs. These receptors all come from a human donor in good health (CMV status not recorded). Some clones in this sample may be carry-over from other donors' samples.

The chain carries TRBV19 and TRBJ1-4; 9 bases align to TRBD1. The CDR3 length is 14 residues. Trimming took 5 bases from V and 7 from J; bases not matched to a gene: 5. Germline V gene sequence: CDR1 LNHDA, CDR2 SQIVND (reference sequence). The CDR3 spells CASSSTGGVEKLFF. The CDR3 DNA is TGTGCCAGTAGTTCGACAGGGGGAGTTGAAAAACTGTTTTTT. The entire variable domain, with the rest obtained from reference TRBV19 and TRBJ1-4, is as follows: DGGITQSPKYLFRKEGQNVTLSCEQNLNHDAMYWYRQDPGQGLRLIYYSQIVNDFQKGDIAEGYSVSREKKESFPLTVTSAQKNPTAFYLCASSSTGGVEKLFFGSGTQLSVL.

This clonotype was seen only a few times. The chain links TRBV11-2 to TRBJ1-4, with TRBD1 as a possible D gene (6 bases). From germline, CDR1 is SGHAT and CDR2 FQNNGV. V was cut by 5 bases and J by 8 bases, with 15 bases left in between. The CDR3 runs 14 residues. CDR3 residues: CASSRGLGEEKLFF. The CDR3 DNA sequence: TGTGCCAGCAGCCGGGGGCTGGGAGAGGAAAAACTGTTTTTT.

There are a few counts of this clonotype. The J gene is TRBJ2-7, the V gene TRBV24-1; D might be TRBD1 (6 bases). Germline V gene data show CDR1 as KGHDR and CDR2 as SFDVKD. V was trimmed by 1 base and J by 2 bases, leaving 11 bases between them. The CDR3 length is 15 residues. The CDR3 here is CATSDLRDIPYEQYF. The CDR3 region has the DNA TGTGCCACCAGTGATTTACGGGACATACCCTACGAGCAGTACTTC.

This clonotype was counted at least ten times. The genes are TRBV6-6 and TRBJ2-2, with D perhaps TRBD2 (5 bases). CDR1 and CDR2 (germline): MNHNY, SVGAGI (reference sequence). V lost 6 bases and J 1 base, leaving 15 bases between the germline ends. This CDR3 comprises 16 residues. CDR3 amino acids: CASSLPSGGNTGELFF. Written as DNA, the CDR3 is TGTGCCAGCAGCCTTCCCTCAGGAGGGAACACCGGGGAGCTGTTTTTT.

The chain's CDR3 is CSARDPSRSSYNEQFF. CDR3 nucleotide sequence: TGCAGTGCTAGAGATCCATCAAGGAGCTCCTACAATGAGCAGTTCTTC. The chain uses TRBV20-1 and TRBJ2-1; D remains unclear. V lost 0 bases to trimming and J lost 0 bases, with 12 bases between them. Germline V gives CDR1 DFQATT, CDR2 SNEGSKA (reference sequence). The CDR3 covers 16 residues.

In its sample, this clonotype was seen many times. This chain uses TRBV7-2 with TRBJ2-5, with D possibly matching TRBD1 (6 bases). Trimming stripped 3 bases from V and 3 bases from J, with 11 bases between. Germline V gene sequence: CDR1 SGHTA, CDR2 FQGNSA. The CDR3 totals 14 residues. The CDR3 DNA reads as TGTGCCAGCAGCTTTGGCAGGGGAAAAGAGACCCAGTACTTC. Translated, it gives CASSFGRGKETQYF.